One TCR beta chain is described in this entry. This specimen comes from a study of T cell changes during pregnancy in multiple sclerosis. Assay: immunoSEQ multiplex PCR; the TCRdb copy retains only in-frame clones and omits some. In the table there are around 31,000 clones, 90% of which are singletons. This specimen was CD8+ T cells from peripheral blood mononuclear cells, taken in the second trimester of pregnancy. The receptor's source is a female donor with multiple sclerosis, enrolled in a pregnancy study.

CDR3: CASSAGGENEQFF. The CDR3 DNA reads as TGTGCCAGCAGTGCGGGGGGAGAGAATGAGCAGTTCTTC. The chain uses TRBV6-4 and TRBJ2-1; TRBD2 matches at 7 bases. Per germline, CDR1 MRHNA and CDR2 SNTAGT. V trimming: 4 bases; J trimming: 7 bases; junction bases outside the gene matches: 4. The CDR3 spans 13 residues.